The T cell receptor beta chain under discussion was sequenced for a study of early T cells in non-severe SARS-CoV-2 infection. Study-wide background: Sequencing of unsorted whole blood was done on bulk RNA, leaving chains unpaired.

Attached unique molecular identifiers marked individual cDNA molecules. TCRdb fed the 5' RACE reads into MiXCR, producing one record per CDR3 protein. The data show roughly 56,000 distinct CDR3 sequences, with 8.2% seen just once and roughly 4% held by the top ten. This clonotype was counted between two and nine times. The CDR3 runs 15 residues. The J gene is TRBJ2-7, the V gene TRBV12-2; TRBD2, the D gene given by the table, was not confirmed from the DNA. TRBV12-2 is termed a pseudogene. This clonotype was obtained from an adult who was a healthcare worker with PCR-confirmed SARS-CoV-2 infection or an uninfected control (not recorded which). The sample comprised whole blood. This chain's CDR3 is CASRLAASGIYEQYF. The CDR3, as DNA: TGTGCAAGTCGCTTAGCGGCTAGCGGGATCTACGAGCAGTACTTC.